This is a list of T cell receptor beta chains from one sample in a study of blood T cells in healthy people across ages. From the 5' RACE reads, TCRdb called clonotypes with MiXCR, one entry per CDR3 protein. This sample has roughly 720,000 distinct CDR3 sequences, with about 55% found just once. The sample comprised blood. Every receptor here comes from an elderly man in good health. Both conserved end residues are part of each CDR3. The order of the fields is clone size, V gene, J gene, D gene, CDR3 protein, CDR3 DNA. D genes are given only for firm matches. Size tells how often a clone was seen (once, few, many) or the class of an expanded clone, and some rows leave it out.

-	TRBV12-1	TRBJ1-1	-	CASSWGIAAEAFF	TGTGCCAGCAGTTGGGGGATTGCGGCTGAAGCTTTCTTT
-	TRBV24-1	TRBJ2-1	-	CATSEYRDPWHNEQFF	TGTGCCACCAGTGAGTACCGGGACCCCTGGCATAATGAGCAGTTCTTC
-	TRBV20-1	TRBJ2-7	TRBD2	CSARRLSSGSSYEQYF	TGCAGTGCTAGAAGATTGTCTAGCGGAAGCTCCTACGAGCAGTACTTC
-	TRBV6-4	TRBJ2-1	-	CASSVKQATSYNEQFF	TGTGCCAGCAGTGTTAAACAGGCTACCTCCTACAATGAGCAGTTCTTC
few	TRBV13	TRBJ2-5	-	CASSPRTRSETQYF	TGTGCCAGCAGCCCCCGGACCCGTTCAGAGACCCAGTACTTC
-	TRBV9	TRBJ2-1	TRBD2	CASSVASGSVSYNEQFF	TGTGCCAGCAGCGTAGCTAGCGGGAGTGTCTCCTACAATGAGCAGTTCTTC
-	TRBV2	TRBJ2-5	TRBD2	CASRAGGIQETQYF	TGTGCCAGCAGGGCCGGGGGGATCCAAGAGACCCAGTACTTC
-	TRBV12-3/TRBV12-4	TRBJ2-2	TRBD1	CASNNRQGVELFF	TGTGCCAGCAACAATAGACAGGGAGTGGAGCTGTTTTTT
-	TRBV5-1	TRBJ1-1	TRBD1	CASSPTTGGTEAFF	TGCGCCAGCAGCCCGACGACAGGGGGGACTGAAGCTTTCTTT
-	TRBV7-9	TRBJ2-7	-	CASSLRGIEQYF	TGTGCCAGCAGCTTAAGGGGAATCGAGCAGTACTTC
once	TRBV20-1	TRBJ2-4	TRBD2	CSARPGLGKNIQYF	TGCAGTGCTAGGCCGGGACTAGGTAAAAACATTCAGTACTTC
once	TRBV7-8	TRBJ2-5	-	CASSFYDGTKETQYF	TGTGCCAGCAGCTTTTACGACGGGACGAAAGAGACCCAGTACTTC
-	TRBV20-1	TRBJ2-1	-	CSARESGLPPFF	TGCAGTGCTAGAGAATCCGGCCTGCCCCCGTTCTTC
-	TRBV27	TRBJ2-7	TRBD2	CASSTELGTSGYEQYF	TGTGCCAGCAGTACCGAACTCGGGACTAGCGGCTACGAGCAGTACTTC
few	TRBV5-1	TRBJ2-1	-	CASSPLAGYDEQFF	TGCGCCAGCAGCCCACTGGCTGGGTACGATGAGCAGTTCTTC
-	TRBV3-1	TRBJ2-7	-	CASSHGPPGDSYEQYF	TGTGCCAGCAGCCATGGCCCCCCAGGGGATTCCTACGAGCAGTACTTC
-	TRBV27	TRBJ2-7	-	CASRAHGRYEQYF	TGTGCCAGCAGGGCACATGGGAGGTACGAGCAGTACTTC
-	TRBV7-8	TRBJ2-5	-	CASSSLGARETQYF	TGTGCCAGCAGCTCTCTCGGGGCCCGGGAGACCCAGTACTTC
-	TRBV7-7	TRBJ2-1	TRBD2	CASSLGLAGKNEQFF	TGTGCCAGCAGTCTCGGTCTAGCGGGCAAGAATGAGCAGTTCTTC
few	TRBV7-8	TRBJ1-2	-	CASSLVGDVGYTF	TGTGCCAGCAGCTTAGTAGGGGACGTGGGGTACACCTTC
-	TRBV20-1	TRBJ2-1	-	CSARDTGLYNEQFF	TGCAGTGCTAGAGATACTGGGCTTTACAATGAGCAGTTCTTC
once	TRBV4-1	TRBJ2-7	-	CASSQTRYNYEQYF	TGCGCCAGCAGCCAAACTAGATATAACTACGAGCAGTACTTC
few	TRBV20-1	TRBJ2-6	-	CSASEGGTSGANVLTF	TGCAGTGCTTCCGAGGGGGGCACCTCTGGGGCCAACGTCCTGACTTTC
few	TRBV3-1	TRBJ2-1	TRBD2	CASSPWTSGPSYNEQFF	TGTGCCAGCAGCCCCTGGACTAGCGGGCCTTCCTACAATGAGCAGTTCTTC
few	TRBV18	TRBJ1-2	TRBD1	CASSRDRVEGYTF	TGTGCCAGCTCCCGGGACAGGGTTGAAGGCTACACCTTC
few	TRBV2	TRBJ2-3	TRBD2	CASGGGRFGHRYAYF	TGTGCCAGCGGCGGGGGAAGATTTGGGCACAGATACGCGTATTTT
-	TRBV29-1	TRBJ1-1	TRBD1	CSARQGAGNTEAFF	TGCAGCGCTAGACAGGGGGCAGGGAACACTGAAGCTTTCTTT
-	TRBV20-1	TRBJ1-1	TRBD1	CSARDSGQVSNTEAFF	TGCAGTGCTAGAGACTCGGGACAGGTATCGAACACTGAAGCTTTCTTT
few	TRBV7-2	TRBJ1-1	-	CASSTRPVGTEAFF	TGTGCCAGCAGCACCCGACCGGTCGGCACTGAAGCTTTCTTT
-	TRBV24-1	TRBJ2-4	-	CATSDGRYNEQYF	TGTGCCACCAGTGATGGCAGGTACAATGAGCAGTACTTC
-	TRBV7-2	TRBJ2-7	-	CASSLAGRRSSYNEQYF	TGTGCCAGCAGCTTAGCAGGGCGGAGAAGCTCCTACAATGAGCAGTACTTC
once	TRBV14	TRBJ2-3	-	CAGSQHRYAYF	TGTGCCGGCAGCCAGCACAGATACGCGTATTTT
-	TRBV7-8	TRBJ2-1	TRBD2	CASRRLAGGSGSGNEQFF	TGTGCCAGCCGCCGACTAGCGGGAGGAAGTGGATCGGGCAATGAGCAGTTCTTC
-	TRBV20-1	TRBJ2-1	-	CSARDFGLARNEQFF	TGCAGTGCTAGAGACTTCGGGCTAGCTAGAAATGAGCAGTTCTTC